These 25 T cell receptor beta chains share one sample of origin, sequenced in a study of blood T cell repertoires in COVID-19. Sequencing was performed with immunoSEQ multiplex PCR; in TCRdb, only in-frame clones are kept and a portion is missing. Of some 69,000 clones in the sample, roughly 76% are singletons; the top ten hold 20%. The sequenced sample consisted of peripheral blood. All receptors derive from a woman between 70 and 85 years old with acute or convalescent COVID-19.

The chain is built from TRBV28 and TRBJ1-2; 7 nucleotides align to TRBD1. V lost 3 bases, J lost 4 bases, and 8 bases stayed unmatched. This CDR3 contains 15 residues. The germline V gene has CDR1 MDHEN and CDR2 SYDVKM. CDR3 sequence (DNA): TGTGCCAGCAGTTTGCTACAGGGGCGCGGCTATGGCTACACCTTC. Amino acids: CASSLLQGRGYGYTF.

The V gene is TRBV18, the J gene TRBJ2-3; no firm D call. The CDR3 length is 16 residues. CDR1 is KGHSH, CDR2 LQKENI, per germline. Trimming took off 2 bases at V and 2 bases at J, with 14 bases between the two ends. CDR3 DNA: TGTGCCAGCTCACCATCGTCCAAGAGAACCACAGATACGCAGTATTTT. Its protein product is CASSPSSKRTTDTQYF. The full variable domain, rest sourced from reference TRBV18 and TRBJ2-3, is NAGVMQNPRHLVRRRGQEARLRCSPMKGHSHVYWYRQLPEEGLKFMVYLQKENIIDESGMPKERFSAEFPKEGPSILRIQQVVRGDSAAYFCASSPSSKRTTDTQYFGPGTRLTVL.

This CDR3 is CASSVGAAGRPTNEKLFF. CDR3 bases: TGTGCCAGCAGCGTAGGGGCGGCAGGGCGCCCAACTAATGAAAAACTGTTTTTT. This chain links TRBV9 with TRBJ1-4; tentatively, D is TRBD1 (5 bases). The V and J ends lost 0 bases and 0 bases respectively, with 15 bases between them. The CDR3 extends over 18 amino acids. Looked up from germline, CDR1 is SGDLS and CDR2 is YYNGEE.

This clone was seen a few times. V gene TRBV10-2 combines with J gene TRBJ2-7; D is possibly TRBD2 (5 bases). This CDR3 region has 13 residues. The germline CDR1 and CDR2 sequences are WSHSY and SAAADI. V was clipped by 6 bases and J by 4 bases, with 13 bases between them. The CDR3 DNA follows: TGCGCCAGCAGGGGCGGAGGTCCATACGAGCAGTACTTC. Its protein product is CASRGGGPYEQYF.

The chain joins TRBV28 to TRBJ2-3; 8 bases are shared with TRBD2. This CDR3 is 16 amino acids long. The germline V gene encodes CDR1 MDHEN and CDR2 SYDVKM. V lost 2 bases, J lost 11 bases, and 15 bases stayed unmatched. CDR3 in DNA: TGTGCCAGCAGTTTACAAGCGGGAGTCTTGCCACGAGGGCAGTATTTT. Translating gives CASSLQAGVLPRGQYF.

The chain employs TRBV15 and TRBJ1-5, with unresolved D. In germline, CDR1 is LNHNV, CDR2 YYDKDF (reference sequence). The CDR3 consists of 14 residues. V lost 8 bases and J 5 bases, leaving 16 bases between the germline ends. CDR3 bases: TGTGCCACCCCCGGGATCGCCGGGGATCAGCCCCAGCATTTT. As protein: CATPGIAGDQPQHF.

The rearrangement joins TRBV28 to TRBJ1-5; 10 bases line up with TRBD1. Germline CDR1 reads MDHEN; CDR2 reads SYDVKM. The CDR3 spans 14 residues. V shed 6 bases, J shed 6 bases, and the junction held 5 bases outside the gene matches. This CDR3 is CASRAGQGGQPQHF. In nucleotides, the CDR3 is TGTGCCAGCAGGGCTGGACAGGGGGGTCAGCCCCAGCATTTT.

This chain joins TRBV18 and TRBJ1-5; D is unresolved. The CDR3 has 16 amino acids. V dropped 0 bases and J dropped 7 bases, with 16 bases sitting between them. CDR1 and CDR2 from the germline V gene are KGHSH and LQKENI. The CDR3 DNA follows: TGTGCCAGCTCACCACCCCCGGCAGGTCCTCGCCAGCCCCAGCATTTT. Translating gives CASSPPPAGPRQPQHF. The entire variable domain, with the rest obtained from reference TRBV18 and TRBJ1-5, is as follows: NAGVMQNPRHLVRRRGQEARLRCSPMKGHSHVYWYRQLPEEGLKFMVYLQKENIIDESGMPKERFSAEFPKEGPSILRIQQVVRGDSAAYFCASSPPPAGPRQPQHFGDGTRLSIL.

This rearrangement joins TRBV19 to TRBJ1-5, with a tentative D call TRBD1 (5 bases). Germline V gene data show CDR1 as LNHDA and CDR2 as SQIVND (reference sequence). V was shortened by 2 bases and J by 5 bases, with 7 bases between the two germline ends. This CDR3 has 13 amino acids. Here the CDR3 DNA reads TGTGCCAGTAGTATACGGGGGTATCAGCCCCAGCATTTT. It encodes CASSIRGYQPQHF.

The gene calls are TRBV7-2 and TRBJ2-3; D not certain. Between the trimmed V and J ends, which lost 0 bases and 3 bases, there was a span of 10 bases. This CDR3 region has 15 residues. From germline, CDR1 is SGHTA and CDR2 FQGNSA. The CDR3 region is CASSLANPTTDTQYF. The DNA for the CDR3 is TGTGCCAGCAGCTTAGCGAACCCTACTACAGATACGCAGTATTTT. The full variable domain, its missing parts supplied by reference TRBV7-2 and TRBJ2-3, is GAGVSQSPSNKVTEKGKDVELRCDPISGHTALYWYRQSLGQGLEFLIYFQGNSAPDKSGLPSDRFSAERTGGSVSTLTIQRTQQEDSAVYLCASSLANPTTDTQYFGPGTRLTVL.

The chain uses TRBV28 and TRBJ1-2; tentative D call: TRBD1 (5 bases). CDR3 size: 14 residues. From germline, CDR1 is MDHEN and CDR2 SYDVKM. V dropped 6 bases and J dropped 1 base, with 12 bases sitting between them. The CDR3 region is CASSGGRDNYGYTF. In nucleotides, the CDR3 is TGTGCCAGCAGCGGGGGTAGGGATAACTATGGCTACACCTTC.

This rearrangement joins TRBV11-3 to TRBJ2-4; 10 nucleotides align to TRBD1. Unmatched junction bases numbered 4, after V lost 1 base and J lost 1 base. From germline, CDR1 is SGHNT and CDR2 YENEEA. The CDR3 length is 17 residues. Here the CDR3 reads CASSLVGQGLAKNIQYF. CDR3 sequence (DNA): TGTGCCAGCAGCTTAGTGGGACAGGGGTTGGCCAAAAACATTCAGTACTTC.

The CDR3 DNA sequence: TGTGCCAGCACCCGGACTAGCGGGAAATACGAGCAGTACTTC. It codes for CASTRTSGKYEQYF. The chain has TRBV3-1 (or the pseudogene TRBV3-2) and TRBJ2-7; the match to TRBD2 covers 12 bases. Germline trimming cut 7 bases from V and 4 bases from J; bases unmatched to any gene: 5. Looked up from germline, CDR1 is LGHDT and CDR2 is YNNKEL (reference sequence). The CDR3 totals 14 residues.

This CDR3 reads CASSYGRATNTGELFF. In DNA form, the CDR3 reads TGTGCCAGCAGTTATGGGAGAGCCACGAACACCGGGGAGCTGTTTTTT. The J gene is TRBJ2-2, the V gene TRBV6-5; possibly TRBD2 for D (5 bases). Per the germline V gene, CDR1 is MNHEY and CDR2 is SVGAGI. The CDR3 is 16 residues long. V was shortened by 3 bases and J by 0 bases, with 11 bases between the two germline ends.

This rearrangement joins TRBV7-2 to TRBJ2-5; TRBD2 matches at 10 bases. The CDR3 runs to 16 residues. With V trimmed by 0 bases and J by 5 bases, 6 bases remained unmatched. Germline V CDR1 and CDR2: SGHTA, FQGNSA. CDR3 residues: CASSLAPSGRGETQYF. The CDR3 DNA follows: TGTGCCAGCAGCTTAGCTCCTAGCGGGAGAGGGGAGACCCAGTACTTC.

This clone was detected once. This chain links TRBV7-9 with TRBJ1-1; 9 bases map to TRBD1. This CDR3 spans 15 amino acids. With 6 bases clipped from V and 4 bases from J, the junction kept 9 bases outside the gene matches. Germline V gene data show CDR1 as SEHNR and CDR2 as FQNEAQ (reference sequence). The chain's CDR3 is CASSQTGTGFTEAFF. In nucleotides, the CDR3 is TGTGCCAGCAGTCAAACCGGGACAGGGTTCACTGAAGCTTTCTTT.

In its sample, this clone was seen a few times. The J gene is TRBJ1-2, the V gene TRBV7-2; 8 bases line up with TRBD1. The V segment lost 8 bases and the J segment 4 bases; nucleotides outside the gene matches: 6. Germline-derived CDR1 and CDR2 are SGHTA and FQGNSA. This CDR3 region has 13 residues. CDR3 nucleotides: TGTGCCAGCGGAAAACAGGGGGGCTATGGCTACACCTTC. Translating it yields CASGKQGGYGYTF.

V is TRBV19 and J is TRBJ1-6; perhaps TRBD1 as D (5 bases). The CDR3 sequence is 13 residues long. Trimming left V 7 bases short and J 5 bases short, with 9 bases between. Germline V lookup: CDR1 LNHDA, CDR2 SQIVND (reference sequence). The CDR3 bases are TGTGCCAGTAAGCGGGGGGATAATTCACCCCTCCACTTT. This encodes CASKRGDNSPLHF.

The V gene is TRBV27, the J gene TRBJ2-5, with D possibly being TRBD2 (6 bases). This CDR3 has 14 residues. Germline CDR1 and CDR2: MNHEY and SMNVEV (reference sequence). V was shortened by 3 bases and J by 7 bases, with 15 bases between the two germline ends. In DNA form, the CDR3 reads TGTGCCAGCAGTTTGGGGCTAGCGAGGGGGACCCAGTACTTC. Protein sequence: CASSLGLARGTQYF.

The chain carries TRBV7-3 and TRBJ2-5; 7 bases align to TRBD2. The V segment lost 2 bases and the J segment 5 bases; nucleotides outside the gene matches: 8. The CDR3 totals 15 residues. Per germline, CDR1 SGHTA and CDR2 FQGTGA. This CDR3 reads CASSLLSGKGETQYF. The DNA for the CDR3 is TGTGCCAGCAGCTTATTGAGCGGGAAAGGGGAGACCCAGTACTTC.

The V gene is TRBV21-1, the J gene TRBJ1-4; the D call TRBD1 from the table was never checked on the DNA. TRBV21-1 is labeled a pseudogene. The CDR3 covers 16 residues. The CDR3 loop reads CASSKRTGPTNEKLFF. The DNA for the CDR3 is TGTGCCAGCAGCAAAAGAACAGGACCAACTAATGAAAAACTGTTTTTT.

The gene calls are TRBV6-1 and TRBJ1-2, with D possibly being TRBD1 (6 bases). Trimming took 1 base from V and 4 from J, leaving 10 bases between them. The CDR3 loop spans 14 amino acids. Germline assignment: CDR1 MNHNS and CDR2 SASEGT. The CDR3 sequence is CASSEVGTPYGYTF. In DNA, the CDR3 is TGTGCCAGCAGTGAAGTGGGGACACCCTATGGCTACACCTTC.

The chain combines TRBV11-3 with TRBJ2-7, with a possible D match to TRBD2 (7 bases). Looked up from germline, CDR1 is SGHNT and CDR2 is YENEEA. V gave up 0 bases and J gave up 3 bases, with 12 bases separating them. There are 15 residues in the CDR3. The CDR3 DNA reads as TGTGCCAGCAGCTTAGAGGCGGGGGCGAACTACGAGCAGTACTTC. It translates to CASSLEAGANYEQYF.

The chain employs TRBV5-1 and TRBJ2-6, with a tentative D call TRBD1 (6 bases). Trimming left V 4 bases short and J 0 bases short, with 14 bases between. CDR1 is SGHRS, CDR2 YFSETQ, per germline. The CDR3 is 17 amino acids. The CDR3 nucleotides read TGCGCCAGCAGCGGACCGGGACACAGCTCTGGGGCCAACGTCCTGACTTTC. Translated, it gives CASSGPGHSSGANVLTF.

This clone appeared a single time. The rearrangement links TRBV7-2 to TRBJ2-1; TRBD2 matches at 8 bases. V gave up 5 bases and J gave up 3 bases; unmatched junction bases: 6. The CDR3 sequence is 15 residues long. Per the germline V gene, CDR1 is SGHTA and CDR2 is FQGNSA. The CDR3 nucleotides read TGTGCCAGCAGCCCGAGCGGGAGAGTCTACAATGAGCAGTTCTTC. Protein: CASSPSGRVYNEQFF.